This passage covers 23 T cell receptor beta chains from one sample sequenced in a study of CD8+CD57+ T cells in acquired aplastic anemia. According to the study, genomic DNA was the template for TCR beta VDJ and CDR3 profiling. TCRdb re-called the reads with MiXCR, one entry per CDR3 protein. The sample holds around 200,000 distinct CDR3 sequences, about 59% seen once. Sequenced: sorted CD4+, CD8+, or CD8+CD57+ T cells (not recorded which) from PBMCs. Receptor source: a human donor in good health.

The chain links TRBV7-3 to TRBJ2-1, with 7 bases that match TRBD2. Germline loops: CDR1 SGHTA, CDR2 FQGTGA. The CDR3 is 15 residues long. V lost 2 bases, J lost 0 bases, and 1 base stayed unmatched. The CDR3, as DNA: TGTGCCAGCAGCTTAGGGGGGGGCTCCTACAATGAGCAGTTCTTC. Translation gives CASSLGGGSYNEQFF.

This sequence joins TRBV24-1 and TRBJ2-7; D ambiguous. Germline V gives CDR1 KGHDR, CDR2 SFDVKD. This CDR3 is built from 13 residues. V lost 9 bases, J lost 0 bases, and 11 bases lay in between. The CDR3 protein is CATAGTDSYEQYF. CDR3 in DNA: TGTGCCACCGCCGGAACGGACTCCTACGAGCAGTACTTC.

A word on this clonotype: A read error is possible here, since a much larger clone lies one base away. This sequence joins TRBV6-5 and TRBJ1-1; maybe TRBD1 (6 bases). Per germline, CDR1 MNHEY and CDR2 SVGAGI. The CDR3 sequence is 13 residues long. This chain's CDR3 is CAGSYPGGHEAFF. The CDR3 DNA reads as TGTGCCGGCAGTTACCCCGGGGGCCATGAAGCTTTCTTT.

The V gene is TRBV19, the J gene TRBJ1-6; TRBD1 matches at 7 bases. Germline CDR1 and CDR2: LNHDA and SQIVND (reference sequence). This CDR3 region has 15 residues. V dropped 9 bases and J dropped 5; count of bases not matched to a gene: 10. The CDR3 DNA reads TGTGCCAGCAGCCAAGTCCAGGGGGATAATTCACCCCTCCACTTT. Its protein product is CASSQVQGDNSPLHF.

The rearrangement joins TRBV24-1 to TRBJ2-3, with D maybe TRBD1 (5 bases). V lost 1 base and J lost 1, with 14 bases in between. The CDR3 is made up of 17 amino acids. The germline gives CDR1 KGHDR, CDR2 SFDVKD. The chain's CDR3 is CATSDLYSLGRTDTQYF. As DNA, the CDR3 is TGTGCCACCAGTGATTTATACTCCTTGGGGCGCACAGATACGCAGTATTTT.

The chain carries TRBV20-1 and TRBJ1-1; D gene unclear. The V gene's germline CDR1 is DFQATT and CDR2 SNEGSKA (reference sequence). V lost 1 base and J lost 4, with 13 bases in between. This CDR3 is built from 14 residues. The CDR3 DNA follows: TGCAGTGCTAGAGCCGGAGGAACGGGCACTGAAGCTTTCTTT. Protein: CSARAGGTGTEAFF.

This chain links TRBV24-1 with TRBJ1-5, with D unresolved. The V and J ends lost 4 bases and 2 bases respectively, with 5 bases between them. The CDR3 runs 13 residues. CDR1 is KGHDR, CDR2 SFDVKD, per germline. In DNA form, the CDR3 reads TGTGCCACCAGTGAACCGGGCAATCAGCCCCAGCATTTT. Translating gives CATSEPGNQPQHF.

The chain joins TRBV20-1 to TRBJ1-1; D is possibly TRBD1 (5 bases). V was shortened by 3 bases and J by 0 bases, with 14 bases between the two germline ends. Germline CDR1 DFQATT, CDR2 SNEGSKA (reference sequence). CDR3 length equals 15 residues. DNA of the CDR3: TGCAGTGCTAGGTTTGTGCAGGGCGTGAACACTGAAGCTTTCTTT. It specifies CSARFVQGVNTEAFF.

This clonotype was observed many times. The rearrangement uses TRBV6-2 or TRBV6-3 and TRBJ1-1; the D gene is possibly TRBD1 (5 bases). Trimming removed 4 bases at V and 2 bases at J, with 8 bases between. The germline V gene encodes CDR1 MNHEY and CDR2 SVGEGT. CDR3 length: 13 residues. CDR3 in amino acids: CASSSTDNTEAFF. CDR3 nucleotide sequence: TGTGCCAGCAGTTCGACAGACAACACTGAAGCTTTCTTT.

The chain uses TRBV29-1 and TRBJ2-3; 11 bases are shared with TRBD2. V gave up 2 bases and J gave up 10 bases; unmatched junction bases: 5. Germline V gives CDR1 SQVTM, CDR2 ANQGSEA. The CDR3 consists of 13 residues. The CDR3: CSVESDSGGAQYF. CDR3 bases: TGCAGCGTTGAATCGGATAGCGGGGGGGCGCAGTATTTT.

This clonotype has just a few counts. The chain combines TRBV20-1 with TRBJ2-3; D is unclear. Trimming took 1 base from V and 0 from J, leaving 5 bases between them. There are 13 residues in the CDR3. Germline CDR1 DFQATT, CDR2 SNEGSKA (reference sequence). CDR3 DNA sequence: TGCAGTGCTAGAGTCGGTAGCACAGATACGCAGTATTTT. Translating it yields CSARVGSTDTQYF.

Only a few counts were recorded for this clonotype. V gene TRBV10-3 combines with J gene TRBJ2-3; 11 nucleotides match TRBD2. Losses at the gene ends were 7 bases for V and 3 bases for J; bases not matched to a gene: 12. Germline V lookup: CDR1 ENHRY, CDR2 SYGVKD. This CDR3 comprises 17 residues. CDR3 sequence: CAIMRNAGTSGTDTQYF. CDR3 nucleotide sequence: TGTGCCATCATGAGAAATGCCGGGACTAGCGGAACAGATACGCAGTATTTT.

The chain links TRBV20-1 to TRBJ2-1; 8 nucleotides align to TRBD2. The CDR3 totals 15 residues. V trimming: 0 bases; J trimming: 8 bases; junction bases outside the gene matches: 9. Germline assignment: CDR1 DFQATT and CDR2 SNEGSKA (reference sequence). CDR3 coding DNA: TGCAGTGCTAGAGATTGGGCGGGGGGTGTCCATGAGCAGTTCTTC. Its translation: CSARDWAGGVHEQFF.

CDR3 in amino acids: CASSLARLAGANEQFF. The CDR3 DNA sequence: TGTGCCAGCAGCTTAGCACGTCTAGCGGGGGCTAATGAGCAGTTCTTC. The gene calls are TRBV7-2 and TRBJ2-1, with 10 positions matching TRBD2. Trimming removed 0 bases from V and 7 bases from J; junction bases left unmatched: 6. The CDR3 runs 16 residues. Germline loops: CDR1 SGHTA, CDR2 FQGNSA.

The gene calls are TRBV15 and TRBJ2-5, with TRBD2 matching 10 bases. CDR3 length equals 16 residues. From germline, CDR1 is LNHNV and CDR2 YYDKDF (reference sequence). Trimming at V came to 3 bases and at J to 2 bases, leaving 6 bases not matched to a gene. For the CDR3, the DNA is TGTGCCACCAGCAGTCCGTTAGCGGGGGGTCAAGAGACCCAGTACTTC. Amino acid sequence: CATSSPLAGGQETQYF.

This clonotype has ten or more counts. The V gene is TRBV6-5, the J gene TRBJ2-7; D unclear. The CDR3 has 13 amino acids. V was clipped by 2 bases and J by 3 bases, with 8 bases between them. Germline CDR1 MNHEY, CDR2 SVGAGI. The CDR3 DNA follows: TGTGCCAGCAGTTACGAAATGAGCTACGAGCAGTACTTC. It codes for CASSYEMSYEQYF.

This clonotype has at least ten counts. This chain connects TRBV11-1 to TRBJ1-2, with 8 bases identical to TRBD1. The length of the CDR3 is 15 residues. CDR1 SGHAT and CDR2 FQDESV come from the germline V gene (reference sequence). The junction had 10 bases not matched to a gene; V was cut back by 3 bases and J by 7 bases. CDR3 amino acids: CASSFRDRQASGYTF. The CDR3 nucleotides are TGTGCCAGCAGCTTCAGGGACAGGCAGGCCAGTGGCTACACCTTC. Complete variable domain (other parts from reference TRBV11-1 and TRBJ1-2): EAEVAQSPRYKITEKSQAVAFWCDPISGHATLYWYRQILGQGPELLVQFQDESVVDDSQLPKDRFSAERLKGVDSTLKIQPAELGDSAMYLCASSFRDRQASGYTFGSGTRLTVV.

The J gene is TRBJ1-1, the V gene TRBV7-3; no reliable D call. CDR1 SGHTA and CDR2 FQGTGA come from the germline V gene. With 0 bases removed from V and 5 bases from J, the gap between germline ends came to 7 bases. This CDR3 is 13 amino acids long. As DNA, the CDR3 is TGTGCCAGCAGCTTAACAGGAGAAACTGAAGCTTTCTTT. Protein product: CASSLTGETEAFF.

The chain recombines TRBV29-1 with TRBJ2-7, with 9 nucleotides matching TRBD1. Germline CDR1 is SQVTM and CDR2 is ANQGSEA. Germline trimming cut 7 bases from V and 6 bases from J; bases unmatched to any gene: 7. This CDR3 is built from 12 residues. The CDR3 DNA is TGCAGCGGGGACAGGGAGCGCGGCGAGCAGTACTTC. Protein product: CSGDRERGEQYF.

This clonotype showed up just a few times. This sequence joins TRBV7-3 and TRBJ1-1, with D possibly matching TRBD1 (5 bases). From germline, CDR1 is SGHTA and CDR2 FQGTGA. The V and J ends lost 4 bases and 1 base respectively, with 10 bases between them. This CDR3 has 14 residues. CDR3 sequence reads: CASSSGPPNTEAFF. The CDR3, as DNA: TGTGCCAGCAGCTCGGGGCCTCCGAACACTGAAGCTTTCTTT.

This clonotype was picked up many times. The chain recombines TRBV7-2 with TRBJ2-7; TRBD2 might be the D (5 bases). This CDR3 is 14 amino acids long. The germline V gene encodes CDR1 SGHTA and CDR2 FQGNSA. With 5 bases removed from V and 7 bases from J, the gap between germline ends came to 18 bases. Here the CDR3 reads CASSTTGLVIEQYF. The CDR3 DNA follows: TGTGCCAGCAGCACAACTGGACTCGTCATTGAGCAGTACTTC.

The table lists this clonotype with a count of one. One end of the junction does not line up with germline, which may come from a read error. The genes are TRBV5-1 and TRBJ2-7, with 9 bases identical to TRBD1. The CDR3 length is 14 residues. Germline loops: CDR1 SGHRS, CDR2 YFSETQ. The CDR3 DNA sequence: TGCGCCAGCCGACCCGGGACAGGGACCTACGAGCGGTACTTC. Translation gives CASRPGTGTYERYF. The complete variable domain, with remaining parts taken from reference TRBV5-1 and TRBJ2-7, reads KAGVTQTPRYLIKTRGQQVTLSCSPISGHRSVSWYQQTPGQGLQFLFEYFSETQRNKGNFPGRFSGRQFSNSRSEMNVSTLELGDSALYLCASRPGTGTYERYFGPGTRLTVT.

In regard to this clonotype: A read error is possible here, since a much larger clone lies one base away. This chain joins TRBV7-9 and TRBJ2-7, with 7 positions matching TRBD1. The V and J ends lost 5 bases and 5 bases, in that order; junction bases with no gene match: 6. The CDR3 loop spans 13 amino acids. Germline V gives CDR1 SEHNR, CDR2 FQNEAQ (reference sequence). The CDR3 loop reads CASSTGTVNEQYF. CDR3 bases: TGTGCCAGCAGCACCGGGACAGTCAACGAGCAGTACTTC.